These T cell receptor beta chains were read from a single sample in a study of T-cell memory formation after mild COVID-19. One entry per CDR3 protein, called by TCRdb with MiXCR from the 5' RACE reads. The data contain under 700,000 distinct CDR3 sequences, approximately 20% of them singletons. Source material: PBMCs or a T cell subset sorted from them (not recorded which). The receptors shown here come from an adult woman who had mild COVID-19 (a few samples of this study predate the infection). Cell type and time point are not known. Each CDR3 is given with its conserved first and last residue. Each record gives: D gene, clone size, V gene, J gene, CDR3 DNA, CDR3 protein. D genes are given only for firm matches. Not every row has a clone size; where given, it reads once, few, many or a size class.

>-|-|TRBV20-1|TRBJ1-2
TGCAGTGCTAGAGCATCCGGAGCCAGTGGATATGGCTACACCTTC
CSARASGASGYGYTF
>TRBD2|few|TRBV20-1|TRBJ2-5
TGCAGTGCTAGAATAGCGGGAGTGGAGACCCAGTACTTC
CSARIAGVETQYF
>-|-|TRBV19|TRBJ2-3
TGTGCCACCGACTCCTCTGCCGGGCTCACAGATACGCAGTATTTT
CATDSSAGLTDTQYF
>-|few|TRBV12-3/TRBV12-4|TRBJ2-4
TGTGCCAGCAGTGGGCCGGTTGGTGGGGAGTACTTC
CASSGPVGGEYF
>-|few|TRBV24-1|TRBJ2-3
TGTGCCACCAGTGACCCAATGACGGGAAGCACAGATACGCAGTATTTT
CATSDPMTGSTDTQYF
>-|many|TRBV7-2|TRBJ2-2
TGTGCCAGCAGCTTCGGGCGGGCGAACACCGGGGAGCTGTTTTTT
CASSFGRANTGELFF
>-|few|TRBV4-3|TRBJ2-1
TGCGCCAGCAGCCGCAGTCCCAACTCTTACAATGAGCAGTTCTTC
CASSRSPNSYNEQFF
>-|-|TRBV12-3/TRBV12-4|TRBJ1-2
TGTGCCAGCAGTTTAGGCTGGGGCTACACCTTC
CASSLGWGYTF
>TRBD2|-|TRBV6-5|TRBJ2-7
TGTGCCAGGCTGAAGCGGGAGACAGCTTACGAGCAGTACTTC
CARLKRETAYEQYF
>-|few|TRBV12-3/TRBV12-4|TRBJ1-2
TGTGCCAGCAGTTTAGGGGGGCTCCTCTACGGCTACACCTTC
CASSLGGLLYGYTF
>TRBD1|few|TRBV5-8|TRBJ2-7
TGTGCCAGCAGCTTGGTAATCTGGGGCAGGGGGCTATCCGGGGCCCCTCCAAACGAGCAGTACTTC
CASSLVIWGRGLSGAPPNEQYF
>TRBD2|-|TRBV12-3/TRBV12-4|TRBJ2-5
TGTGCCAGCAGCCTACCGGGAGGGCCTTGGGAGACCCAGTACTTC
CASSLPGGPWETQYF
>TRBD2|few|TRBV20-1|TRBJ2-1
TGCAGTGCTAGAGTTGTGACTAGCGAAAAAGATGAGCAGTTCTTC
CSARVVTSEKDEQFF
>TRBD1|few|TRBV2|TRBJ2-1
TGTGCCAGCAGAAGACAGGGCCCCTACAATGAGCAGTTCTTC
CASRRQGPYNEQFF
>TRBD2|-|TRBV5-4|TRBJ2-3
TGTGCCAGCAGCTTGGGAATCGGCGGGGGGACCACAGATACGCAGTATTTT
CASSLGIGGGTTDTQYF
>-|few|TRBV12-3/TRBV12-4|TRBJ2-7
TGTGCCAGCAGTCCCGGGGGACCCGAGCAGTACTTC
CASSPGGPEQYF
>-|few|TRBV2|TRBJ2-1
TGTGCCAGCAGTGAGGAACAGCTCTCCTACAATGAGCAGTTCTTC
CASSEEQLSYNEQFF
>-|few|TRBV25-1|TRBJ1-2
TGTGCCAGCAGTGCCAAAACCGGGCCTTGGAATGGCTACACCTTC
CASSAKTGPWNGYTF
>-|-|TRBV7-2|TRBJ1-2
TGTGCCAGCAGAGCCCCAGGTTTGGGAGGGCATGGCTACACCTTC
CASRAPGLGGHGYTF
>-|-|TRBV2|TRBJ1-1
TGTGCCAGCAAAGGCGGCGGGAGCACTGAAGCTTTCTTT
CASKGGGSTEAFF
>-|-|TRBV29-1|TRBJ1-1
TGCAGCGTCCGGGGGGGGATAGGGAACACTGAAGCTTTCTTT
CSVRGGIGNTEAFF
>-|-|TRBV30|TRBJ1-1
TGTGCCTGGAGTGTACCTGGGACTGAAGCTTTCTTT
CAWSVPGTEAFF
>TRBD1|few|TRBV7-9|TRBJ2-7
TGTGCCAGCAGCTCAACAGGGGCTTGGGAGCAGTACTTC
CASSSTGAWEQYF
>TRBD1|-|TRBV6-5|TRBJ2-1
TGTGCCAGCAGTAGGGACAGGGATACTGAGCAGTTCTTC
CASSRDRDTEQFF
>TRBD2|-|TRBV7-2|TRBJ2-3
TGTGCCAGCAGCTACTGGCCTACCGGCGGGGGGGCCATTACAGATACGCAGTATTTT
CASSYWPTGGGAITDTQYF
>-|-|TRBV11-1|TRBJ1-6
TGTGCCAGCAGCTTATGGACACTGAATTCACCCCTCCACTTT
CASSLWTLNSPLHF
>-|-|TRBV11-2|TRBJ2-7
TGTGCCAGCAGCTTGACGGGAGAGCCCTTCTACGAGCAGTACTTC
CASSLTGEPFYEQYF
>-|-|TRBV11-3|TRBJ2-3
TGTGCCAGCAGCTCCCCCGACTACCCCGAACGGACAGATACGCAGTATTTT
CASSSPDYPERTDTQYF
>-|-|TRBV19|TRBJ2-1
TGTGCCAGTAGTATTAGTGCGGGGCAATACAATGAGCAGTTCTTC
CASSISAGQYNEQFF
>TRBD1|-|TRBV6-6|TRBJ1-3
TGTGCCAGCAGTCGACAGGGCTTAGCGGCTGGAAACACCATATATTTT
CASSRQGLAAGNTIYF
>TRBD2|-|TRBV12-3/TRBV12-4|TRBJ2-5
TGTGCCAGCAGGCTTACCGGGACTACCTTATCCGAGACCCAGTACTTC
CASRLTGTTLSETQYF
>-|-|TRBV6-2/TRBV6-3|TRBJ1-1
TGTGCCAGCAGCCCACACGAGAACACTGAAGCTTTCTTT
CASSPHENTEAFF
>-|few|TRBV4-1|TRBJ2-3
TGCGCCACCCAGGGCCTCTTCGCCACAGATACGCAGTATTTT
CATQGLFATDTQYF
>-|few|TRBV5-1|TRBJ1-1
TGCGCCAGCAGCCCTAGTGGGCTTTCTACTACTGAAGCTTTCTTT
CASSPSGLSTTEAFF
>-|-|TRBV12-3/TRBV12-4|TRBJ2-1
TGTGCCAGCACCGTAGCGGCTTCCTACAATGAGCAGTTCTTC
CASTVAASYNEQFF
>TRBD1|-|TRBV6-5|TRBJ2-7
TGTGCCAGCAGTTACGGGACAGGGTCCGAGCAGTACTTC
CASSYGTGSEQYF
>-|-|TRBV14|TRBJ2-6
TGTGCCAGCAGCCCGCTCCTCTCTGGGGCCAACGTCCTGACTTTC
CASSPLLSGANVLTF
>-|-|TRBV5-1|TRBJ2-7
TGCGCCAGCAGCTTGCGGGACACCGAGGAGCAGTACTTC
CASSLRDTEEQYF
>TRBD1|-|TRBV12-3/TRBV12-4|TRBJ1-6
TGTGCCAGCAACTTGGGGGACAGGGGTAGTTCACCCCTCCACTTT
CASNLGDRGSSPLHF
>TRBD2|-|TRBV6-5|TRBJ2-7
TGTGCCAGCGGGGGGGGGAGTCACTACGAGCAGTACTTC
CASGGGSHYEQYF
>TRBD2|-|TRBV6-5|TRBJ2-5
TGTGCCAGCAGGCGGGGGTCAGAGACCCAGTACTTC
CASRRGSETQYF
>-|few|TRBV7-6|TRBJ2-2
TGTGCCAGCAGCCCCCTCGGGGGCCCCGGGGAGCTGTTTTTT
CASSPLGGPGELFF
>TRBD2|few|TRBV7-2|TRBJ2-7
TGTGCCAGCAGCTTAGCGCTCGGGAGGGCCAACGAGCAGTACTTC
CASSLALGRANEQYF
>-|-|TRBV6-5|TRBJ1-2
TGTGCCAGCCGAGTAGGGGGGAACCCTCTAAATGGCTACACCTTC
CASRVGGNPLNGYTF
>-|-|TRBV18|TRBJ1-1
TGTGCCAGCTCACCCCCAGGGTTGGCCACTGAAGCTTTCTTT
CASSPPGLATEAFF